The 11 T cell receptor beta chains reported below all come from one sample, sequenced in a study of low-dose radiotherapy and immunotherapy resistance in tumors. Indicated time point: before trial treatment. Primers used for first-strand cDNA, a TRAV- and TRBV-specific set, covered both alpha and beta chains. A constant-region primer paired with the V-primer adapter amplified TCRs over about 20 PCR cycles. A single record per CDR3 protein comes from TCRdb applying MiXCR to the reads. The data show 65,000 to 90,000 distinct CDR3 sequences, approximately 20% seen once. Source: PBMCs, taken before treatment. The receptors were sampled from a male donor with prostate cancer.

In its sample, this clonotype was seen many times. The genes are TRBV29-1 and TRBJ2-3; D gene unclear. The germline V gene has CDR1 SQVTM and CDR2 ANQGSEA. V lost 2 bases and J lost 1, with 4 bases in between. CDR3 length: 12 residues. In nucleotides, the CDR3 is TGCAGCGTTGAAAGGGGCACAGATACGCAGTATTTT. Amino acids: CSVERGTDTQYF.

The table lists this clonotype with many counts. The V gene is TRBV28, the J gene TRBJ2-7; 10 bases are shared with TRBD1. Germline V gene sequence: CDR1 MDHEN, CDR2 SYDVKM. The V segment lost 4 bases and the J segment 3 bases; nucleotides outside the gene matches: 12. The CDR3 length is 17 residues. CDR3 DNA sequence: TGTGCCAGCAGTTCAACCTCCGGGACAGGGGATTTCTACGAGCAGTACTTC. Its protein is CASSSTSGTGDFYEQYF.

This clonotype was seen ten or more times. The gene calls are TRBV29-1 and TRBJ2-7, with 8 bases that match TRBD1. Trimming took 1 base from V and 1 from J; bases not matched to a gene: 3. In germline, CDR1 is SQVTM, CDR2 ANQGSEA. This CDR3 is built from 14 residues. CDR3 coding DNA: TGCAGCGTTGAAGTAAGACAGGGGTCCTACGAGCAGTACTTC. As protein: CSVEVRQGSYEQYF.

In the case of this clonotype: Only one base separates this from a far larger clonotype, so it likely reflects a read error. In DNA form, the CDR3 reads TGTGCCAGCAGCCAAGTCGTGACAGCGAATCAGCCCCAGCATTTT. It codes for CASSQVVTANQPQHF. The rearrangement links TRBV5-3 to TRBJ1-5; maybe TRBD1 (5 bases). TRBV5-3 qualifies as an ORF whose function is uncertain. With 8 bases removed from V and 4 bases from J, the gap between germline ends came to 19 bases. The CDR3 spans 15 residues.

The table lists this clonotype with many counts. J is TRBJ2-5 and V is TRBV11-1; TRBD2 agrees at 8 bases. V shed 5 bases and J 4 bases; nucleotides not matched to a gene: 15. Germline CDR1 is SGHAT and CDR2 is FQDESV (reference sequence). This CDR3 contains 17 residues. CDR3: CASSHLGRGGSGETQYF. The CDR3 DNA is TGTGCCAGCAGCCACCTTGGCCGGGGGGGATCTGGAGAGACCCAGTACTTC.

This clonotype was detected many times. The junction does not match germline at one end; this may be a read error. V usage is TRBV20-1 and J usage is TRBJ2-2; tentative D call: TRBD2 (5 bases). Germline values: CDR1 DFQATT, CDR2 SNEGSKA (reference sequence). The CDR3 runs 12 residues. CDR3 loop: CSAREGGGELFF. The CDR3 nucleotides are TGCAGTGCAAGAGAGGGTGGCGGGGAGCTGTTTTTT.

This clonotype was observed at least ten times. The rearrangement joins TRBV29-1 to TRBJ2-4, with D possibly matching TRBD2 (5 bases). CDR1 and CDR2 from the germline V gene are SQVTM and ANQGSEA. V was shortened by 2 bases and J by 6 bases, with 11 bases between the two germline ends. The CDR3 extends over 13 amino acids. CDR3 nucleotide sequence: TGCAGCGTTGAAAAGGAAGGGAGAAACATTCAGTACTTC. Amino acids: CSVEKEGRNIQYF.

V and J are TRBV26 and TRBJ1-6; TRBD1, the table's D call, was not compared with the DNA. TRBV26 is flagged as a pseudogene. This CDR3 has 13 residues. CDR3 protein: CAISGTGRTPLHF. The DNA for the CDR3 is TGTGCCATCAGTGGGACAGGGAGGACACCCCTCCACTTT.

This clonotype came up many times. CDR3 bases: TGTGCCAGCTCCCCTACAGGGGTTGGAGAGACCCAGTACTTC. Translation: CASSPTGVGETQYF. The gene calls are TRBV18 and TRBJ2-5; 7 nucleotides agree with TRBD1. CDR1 and CDR2 from the germline V gene are KGHSH and LQKENI. After removal of 6 bases from V and 4 bases from J, the junction contained 8 bases not matched to a gene. This CDR3 has 14 residues.

The chain employs TRBV29-1 and TRBJ2-1; D is undetermined. The germline V gene has CDR1 SQVTM and CDR2 ANQGSEA. This CDR3 region has 11 residues. The V end lost 8 bases, the J end lost 6 bases, and 11 bases lay between the germline ends. Here the CDR3 reads CSSSSGNEQFF. The CDR3 region has the DNA TGCAGCTCGAGCTCAGGCAATGAGCAGTTCTTC.

Many counts were recorded for this clonotype. This chain uses TRBV11-1 with TRBJ2-7; 9 bases align to TRBD1. The CDR3 totals 15 residues. Germline V lookup: CDR1 SGHAT, CDR2 FQDESV (reference sequence). V shed 7 bases, J shed 1 base, and the junction held 8 bases outside the gene matches. CDR3 loop: CASKRAGTGSYEQYF. CDR3 bases: TGTGCCAGCAAACGAGCGGGGACAGGGTCCTACGAGCAGTACTTC.